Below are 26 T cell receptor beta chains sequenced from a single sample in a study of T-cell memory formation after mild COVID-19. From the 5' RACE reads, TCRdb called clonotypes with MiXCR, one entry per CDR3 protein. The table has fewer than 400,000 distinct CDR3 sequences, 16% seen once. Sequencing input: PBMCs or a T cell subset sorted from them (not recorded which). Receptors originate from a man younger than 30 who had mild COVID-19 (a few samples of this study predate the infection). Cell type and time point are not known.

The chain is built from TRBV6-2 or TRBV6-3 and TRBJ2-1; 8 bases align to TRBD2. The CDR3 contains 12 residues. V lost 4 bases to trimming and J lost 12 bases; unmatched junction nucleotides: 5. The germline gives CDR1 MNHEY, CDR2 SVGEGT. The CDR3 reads CASSSVAGTQFF. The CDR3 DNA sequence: TGTGCCAGCAGTTCCGTAGCGGGAACGCAGTTCTTC.

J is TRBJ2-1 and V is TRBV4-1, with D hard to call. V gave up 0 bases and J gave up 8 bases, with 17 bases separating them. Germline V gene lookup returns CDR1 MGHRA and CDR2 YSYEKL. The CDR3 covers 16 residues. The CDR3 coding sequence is TGCGCCAGCAGCCAAGATCCGGCAGGCGGTTTGTATGAGCAGTTCTTC. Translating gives CASSQDPAGGLYEQFF.

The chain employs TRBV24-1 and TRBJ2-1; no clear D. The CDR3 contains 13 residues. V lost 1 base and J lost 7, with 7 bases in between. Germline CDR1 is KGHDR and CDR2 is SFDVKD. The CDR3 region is CATSDFATNEQFF. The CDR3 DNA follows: TGTGCCACCAGTGATTTCGCAACTAATGAGCAGTTCTTC.

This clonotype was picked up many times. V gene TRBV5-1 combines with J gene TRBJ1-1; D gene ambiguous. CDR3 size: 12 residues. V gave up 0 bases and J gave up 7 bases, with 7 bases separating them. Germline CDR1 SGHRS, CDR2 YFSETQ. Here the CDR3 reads CASSLVAGEAFF. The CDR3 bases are TGCGCCAGCAGCTTGGTAGCGGGTGAAGCTTTCTTT.

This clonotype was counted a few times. The CDR3 reads CASSPHSTGLGSPLHF. The CDR3 DNA follows: TGTGCCAGCAGTCCACATTCGACAGGGTTGGGTTCACCCCTCCACTTT. The rearrangement joins TRBV27 to TRBJ1-6; TRBD1 matches 7 bases. Germline V gives CDR1 MNHEY, CDR2 SMNVEV (reference sequence). CDR3 size: 16 residues. Trimming took 5 bases from V and 9 from J; bases not matched to a gene: 13.

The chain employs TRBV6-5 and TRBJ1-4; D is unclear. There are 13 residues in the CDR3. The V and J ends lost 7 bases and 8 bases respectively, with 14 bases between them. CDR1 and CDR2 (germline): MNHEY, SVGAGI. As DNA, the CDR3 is TGTGCCAGCACCAGATACGGTGGGGAAAAACTGTTTTTT. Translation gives CASTRYGGEKLFF.

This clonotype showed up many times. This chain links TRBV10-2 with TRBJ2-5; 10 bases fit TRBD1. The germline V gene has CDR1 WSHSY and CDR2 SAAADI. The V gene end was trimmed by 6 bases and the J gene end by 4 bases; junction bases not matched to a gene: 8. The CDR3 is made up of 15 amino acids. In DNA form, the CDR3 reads TGCGCCAGCAGCGACAGGGACAGGGGAGGAGAGACCCAGTACTTC. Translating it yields CASSDRDRGGETQYF.

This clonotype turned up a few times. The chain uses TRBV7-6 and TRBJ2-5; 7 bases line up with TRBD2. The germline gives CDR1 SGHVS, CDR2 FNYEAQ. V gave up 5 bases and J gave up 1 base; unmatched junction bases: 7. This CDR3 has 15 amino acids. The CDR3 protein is CASSARWGGQETQYF. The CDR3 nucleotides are TGTGCCAGCAGCGCCCGTTGGGGGGGCCAAGAGACCCAGTACTTC.

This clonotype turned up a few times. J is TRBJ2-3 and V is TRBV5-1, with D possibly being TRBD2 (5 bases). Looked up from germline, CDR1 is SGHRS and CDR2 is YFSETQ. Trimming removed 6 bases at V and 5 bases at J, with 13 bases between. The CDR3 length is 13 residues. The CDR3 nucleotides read TGCGCCAGCACTTTCGACGGGAAAGATACGCAGTATTTT. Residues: CASTFDGKDTQYF.

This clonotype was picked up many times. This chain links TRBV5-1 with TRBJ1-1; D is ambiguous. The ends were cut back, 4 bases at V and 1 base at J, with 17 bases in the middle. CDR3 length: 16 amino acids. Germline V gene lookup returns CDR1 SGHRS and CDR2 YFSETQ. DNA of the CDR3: TGCGCCAGCAGCAAAAACAGTGACCTGGGGAACACTGAAGCTTTCTTT. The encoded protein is CASSKNSDLGNTEAFF.

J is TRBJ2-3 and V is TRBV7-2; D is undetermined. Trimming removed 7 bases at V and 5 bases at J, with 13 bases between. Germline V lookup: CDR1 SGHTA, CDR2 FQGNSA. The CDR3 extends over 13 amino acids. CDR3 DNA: TGTGCCAGCACCCCCGGCGGCGGAGATACGCAGTATTTT. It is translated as CASTPGGGDTQYF.

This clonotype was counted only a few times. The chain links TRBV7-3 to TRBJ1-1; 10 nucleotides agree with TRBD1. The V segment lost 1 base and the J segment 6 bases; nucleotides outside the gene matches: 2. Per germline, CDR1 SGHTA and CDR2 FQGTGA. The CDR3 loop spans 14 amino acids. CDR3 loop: CASSLRQGAAEAFF. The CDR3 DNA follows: TGTGCCAGCAGCTTAAGACAGGGGGCCGCTGAAGCTTTCTTT.

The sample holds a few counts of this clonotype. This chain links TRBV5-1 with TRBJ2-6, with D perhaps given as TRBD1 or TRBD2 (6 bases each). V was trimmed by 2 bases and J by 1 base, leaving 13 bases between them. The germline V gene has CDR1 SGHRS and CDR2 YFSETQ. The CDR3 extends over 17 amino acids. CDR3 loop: CASSFMGGASGANVLTF. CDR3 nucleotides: TGCGCCAGCAGCTTTATGGGGGGCGCATCTGGGGCCAACGTCCTGACTTTC.

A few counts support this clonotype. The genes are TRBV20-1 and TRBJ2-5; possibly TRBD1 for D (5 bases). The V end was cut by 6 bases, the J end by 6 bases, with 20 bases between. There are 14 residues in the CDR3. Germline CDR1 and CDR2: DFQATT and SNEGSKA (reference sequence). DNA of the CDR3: TGCAGTGCCCCCATTCCCGGACATGTACAGACCCAGTACTTC. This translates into CSAPIPGHVQTQYF.

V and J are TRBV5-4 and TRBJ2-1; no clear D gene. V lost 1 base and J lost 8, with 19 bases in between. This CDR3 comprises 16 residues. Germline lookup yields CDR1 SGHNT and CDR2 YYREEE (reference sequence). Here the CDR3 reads CASSLNLSPGGDEQFF. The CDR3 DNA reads TGTGCCAGCAGCTTGAATCTGTCACCAGGTGGAGATGAGCAGTTCTTC.

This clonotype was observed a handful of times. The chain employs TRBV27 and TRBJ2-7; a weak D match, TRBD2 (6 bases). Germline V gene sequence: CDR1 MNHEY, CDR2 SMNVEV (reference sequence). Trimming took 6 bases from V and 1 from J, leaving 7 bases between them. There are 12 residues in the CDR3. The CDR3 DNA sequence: TGTGCCAGCAGGGGGGGATCCTACGAGCAGTACTTC. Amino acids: CASRGGSYEQYF.

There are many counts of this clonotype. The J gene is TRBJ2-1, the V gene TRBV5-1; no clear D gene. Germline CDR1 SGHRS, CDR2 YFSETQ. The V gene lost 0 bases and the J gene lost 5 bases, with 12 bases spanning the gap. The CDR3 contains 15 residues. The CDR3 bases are TGCGCCAGCAGCTTGGCAGTACTTTCTCACAATGAGCAGTTCTTC. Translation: CASSLAVLSHNEQFF.

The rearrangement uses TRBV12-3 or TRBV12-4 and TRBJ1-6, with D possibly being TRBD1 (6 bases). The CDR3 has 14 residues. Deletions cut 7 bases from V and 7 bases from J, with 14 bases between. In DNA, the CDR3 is TGTGCCAGCAACCAAGGGGGACCAAATTCACCCCTCCACTTT. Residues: CASNQGGPNSPLHF.

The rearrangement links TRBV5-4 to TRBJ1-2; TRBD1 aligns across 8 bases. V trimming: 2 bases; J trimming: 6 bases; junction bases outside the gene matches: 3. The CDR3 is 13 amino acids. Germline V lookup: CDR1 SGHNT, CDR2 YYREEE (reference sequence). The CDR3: CASSFSGGHGYTF. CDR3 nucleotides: TGTGCCAGCAGCTTCTCAGGGGGCCATGGCTACACCTTC.

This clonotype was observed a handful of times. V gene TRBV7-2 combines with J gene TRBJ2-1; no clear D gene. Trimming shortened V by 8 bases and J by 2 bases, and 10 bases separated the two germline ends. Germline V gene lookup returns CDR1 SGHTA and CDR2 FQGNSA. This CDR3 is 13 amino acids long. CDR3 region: CASAVGTYNEQFF. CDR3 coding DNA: TGTGCCAGCGCTGTGGGGACCTACAATGAGCAGTTCTTC. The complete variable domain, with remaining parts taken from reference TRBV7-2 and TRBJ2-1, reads GAGVSQSPSNKVTEKGKDVELRCDPISGHTALYWYRQSLGQGLEFLIYFQGNSAPDKSGLPSDRFSAERTGGSVSTLTIQRTQQEDSAVYLCASAVGTYNEQFFGPGTRLTVL.

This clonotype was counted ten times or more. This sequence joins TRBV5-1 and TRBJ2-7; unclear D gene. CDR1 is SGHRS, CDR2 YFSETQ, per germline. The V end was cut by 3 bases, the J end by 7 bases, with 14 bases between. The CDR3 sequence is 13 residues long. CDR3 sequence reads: CASSSTSSLEQYF. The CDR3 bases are TGCGCCAGCAGCTCCACGAGCTCCTTAGAGCAGTACTTC.

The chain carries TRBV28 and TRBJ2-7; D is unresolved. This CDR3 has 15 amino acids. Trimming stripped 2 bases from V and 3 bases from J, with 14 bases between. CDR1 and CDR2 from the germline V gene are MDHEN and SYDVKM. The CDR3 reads CASSLAFGSSYEQYF. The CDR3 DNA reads TGTGCCAGCAGTTTAGCCTTTGGCAGCAGCTACGAGCAGTACTTC.

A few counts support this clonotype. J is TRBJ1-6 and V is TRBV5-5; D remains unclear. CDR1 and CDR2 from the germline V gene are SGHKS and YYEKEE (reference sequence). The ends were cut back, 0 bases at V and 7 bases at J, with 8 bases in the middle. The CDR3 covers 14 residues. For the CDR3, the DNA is TGTGCCAGCAGCTTGGTACGGGAAAATTCACCCCTCCACTTT. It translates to CASSLVRENSPLHF.

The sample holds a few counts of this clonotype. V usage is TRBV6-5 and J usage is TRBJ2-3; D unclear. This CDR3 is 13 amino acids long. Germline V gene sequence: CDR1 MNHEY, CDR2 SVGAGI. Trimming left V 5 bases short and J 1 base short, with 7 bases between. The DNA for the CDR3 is TGTGCCAGCAGTAATAAGCGCACAGATACGCAGTATTTT. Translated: CASSNKRTDTQYF.

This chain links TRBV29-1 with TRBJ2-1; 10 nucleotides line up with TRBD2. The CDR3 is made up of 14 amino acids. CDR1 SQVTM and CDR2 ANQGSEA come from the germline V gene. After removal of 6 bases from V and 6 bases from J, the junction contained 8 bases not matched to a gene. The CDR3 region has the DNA TGCAGCGTGAGGACTAGCGGCCGTATCAATGAGCAGTTCTTC. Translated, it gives CSVRTSGRINEQFF.

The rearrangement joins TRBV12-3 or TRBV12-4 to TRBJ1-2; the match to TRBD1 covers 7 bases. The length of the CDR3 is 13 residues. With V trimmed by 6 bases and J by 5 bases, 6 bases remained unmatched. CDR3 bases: TGTGCCAGCAGCACAGGGGTTTGGTATGGCTACACCTTC. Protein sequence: CASSTGVWYGYTF.